The source of this T cell receptor beta chain is a study of T cells in Graves' hyperthyroidism and ophthalmopathy (dated by TCRdb to between 2018 and 2021). For the wider study: Peripheral blood samples were taken at the time of initial diagnosis, prior to any treatment. To identify TCR V-J signatures that set the groups apart, the researchers used a discovery cohort of 100 patients, made up of around 42 with Graves' ophthalmopathy and 55 to 65 with stable Graves' hyperthyroidism. The paper describes TCR Vbeta CDR3 sequencing of 130 to 150 peripheral blood samples, made up of 43 ophthalmopathy patients, some 76 hyperthyroidism patients and roughly 17 progressor patients. For training and testing, the 80 to 100 patients in the discovery cohort were randomly divided in a 7:3 ratio. Once sampling was done, hyperthyroidism patients were given methimazole at a starting dose of 30 mg daily, whereas ophthalmopathy patients were given high-dose intravenous methylprednisolone. In several Graves' hyperthyroidism patients, the study also compared T-cell repertoires from thyroid tissue with T-cell repertoires from blood. Prospective prediction of ophthalmopathy was tested in an independent validation cohort of under 20 hyperthyroidism patients and some 17 patients who later progressed to ophthalmopathy. Results and caveats for the whole study, not just this receptor: Most expanded thyroid clonotypes (frequency above 0.001) were also detected in blood, suggesting blood repertoires may reflect thyroid immune responses. No statistical method was used to set the sample size in advance, and investigators knew the group allocation. In validation, the model predicted progression to ophthalmopathy a median of about 6.8 months before onset, with approximately 68% sensitivity and roughly 73% specificity. Ophthalmopathy was separated from stable hyperthyroidism by a 13 V-J signature model, with 87.88% sensitivity and 81% to 82% specificity obtained in cross-validation and 80%/75% obtained in testing.

This clonotype was counted between two and nine times. No cognate antigen has been identified for it. No per-base quality is available; no much larger clone lies one base away. Graves' hyperthyroidism was defined as stable when no progression to ophthalmopathy occurred over 18 months of follow-up. Hyperthyroidism patients were aged 18 to 65 years and newly diagnosed, with disease duration of less than 2 months. Exclusion was applied to patients with uncontrolled infections, other autoimmune diseases, pregnancy or lactation. Diagnoses relied on clinical symptoms, serum thyroxine and TRAb, thyroid ultrasound and orbital computed tomography. Ficoll-Paque density gradient centrifugation was used to isolate PBMCs from around 10 ml of fresh peripheral blood. Total RNA was extracted with Trizol reagent, and quality was checked on an Agilent 2100 Bioanalyzer. V is cut back by 3 bases and J by 5 bases, with 5 bases in the junction unmatched. CDR1 and CDR2 (SNHLY, FYNNEI) derive from the germline V gene. The CDR3 sequence holds 15 residues, the cysteine and phenylalanine included. Only the CDR3 part of the read is kept: 45 bases, read in frame from the first base.

Amplification of TCR beta CDR3 regions was carried out from RNA transcripts. The first round of RT-PCR for the TCR CDR3 was performed with the HTBI primer set and the Qiagen OneStep RT-PCR kit. Libraries were constructed in a second round of multiplex PCR, after which size selection and purification were performed. The libraries were sequenced on an Illumina HiSeq2000 using paired-end 100 bp reads. The paper's processing steps were these. SOAPnuke was used to process the raw data, throwing out any read that contained adapters or uncalled bases, had a mean Phred below 15, or lacked an exact constant-primer or identifier match. COPE v1.2.5 was used to merge the high-quality paired reads, and each unique nucleotide sequence was defined as a clonotype. MiTCR v1.1 was used to align the clonotypes against IMGT TRBV, TRBD and TRBJ reference segments. Only V-J combinations with frequency above 0.0001, covering about 99% of repertoires, were analysed. A TCS score was defined as the ratio of F50 (clonal expansion) to E x V (chaos), with BLOSUM62-based TCRdist applied between CDR3 peptides within each V-J. Welch's t-statistics and random forest reduced some 510 V-J features to roughly 13, which were used in a naive Bayes classifier (R e1071). The similarity between thyroid and blood repertoires was quantified using the Morisita-Horn index. TCRdb applied fastp at Q25 and MiXCR to the public reads, then kept only in-frame beta chains. Each entry merges the rows of one CDR3 protein and shows their most common DNA and genes. These V and J calls rely on TCRdb rather than the paper's analysis. In this sample the table shows 600,000 to 800,000 distinct CDR3 sequences, just over 35% of which occur a single time. Of the sample, 31% is held by the ten largest clones.

This sequence was found in a woman aged 40-49 years with Graves' hyperthyroidism. Sequencing was performed on blood. The sequence joins TRBV2 to TRBJ2-2; 8 bases in the middle match TRBD1. Read as DNA, the sequence is TGTGCCAGCAGTGATCTACAGGGGGTAACCGGGGAGCTGTTTTTT. Translated, this is CASSDLQGVTGELFF.